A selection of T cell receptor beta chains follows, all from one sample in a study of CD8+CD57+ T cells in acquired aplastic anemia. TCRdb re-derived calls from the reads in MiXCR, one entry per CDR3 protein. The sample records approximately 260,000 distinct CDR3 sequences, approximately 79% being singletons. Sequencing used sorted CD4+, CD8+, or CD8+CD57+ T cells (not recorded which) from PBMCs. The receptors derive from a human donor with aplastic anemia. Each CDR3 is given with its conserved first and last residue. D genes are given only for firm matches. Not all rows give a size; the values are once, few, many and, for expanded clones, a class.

CASGGDLAVLNTEAFF	TGTGCCAGCGGAGGGGATCTCGCAGTCTTGAACACTGAAGCTTTCTTT	-	-	TRBJ1-1	TRBV11-3
CASSIASGANNEQFF	TGTGCCAGTAGTATAGCTAGCGGGGCCAACAATGAGCAGTTCTTT	few	-	TRBJ1-1	TRBV19
CASSDSCTEATEQFF	TGTGCCAGCAGTGACTCATGCACCGAGGCAACGGAGCAGTTCTTC	-	-	TRBJ2-1	TRBV2
CATSEPTENEQFF	TGTGCCACCAGTGAGCCGACCGAGAATGAGCAGTTCTTC	many	-	TRBJ2-1	TRBV24-1
CASSVGSDTQSVEQFF	TGTGCCAGCAGCGTAGGGTCAGATACGCAGAGCGTTGAGCAGTTCTTC	-	-	TRBJ2-1	TRBV9
CATSTGWGSSHQHYF	TGTGCCACCAGCACGGGCTGGGGAAGTTCACACCAGCACTACTTC	once	-	TRBJ2-7	TRBV7-7
CASSSSTYNEQFF	TGTGCCAGCAGCTCGAGTACCTACAATGAGCAGTTCTTC	once	-	TRBJ2-1	TRBV12-3/TRBV12-4
CASGHGLAESLSF	TGTGCCAGCGGGCACGGACTAGCGGAAAGTCTGTCTTTC	-	TRBD2	TRBJ2-1	TRBV2
CASSLQGGADYGYTF	TGTGCCAGCAGCCTACAAGGGGGGGCCGACTATGGCTACACCTTC	many	-	TRBJ1-2	TRBV7-9
CASSPYLGGLGMNTEAFF	TGTGCCAGCAGCCCCTACCTAGGGGGACTCGGGATGAACACTGAAGCTTTCTTT	-	-	TRBJ1-1	TRBV5-4
CASSLTGTADSPLHF	TGTGCCAGCAGCCTGACCGGGACAGCGGATTCACCCCTCCACTTT	many	TRBD1	TRBJ1-6	TRBV4-2
CASSLAGGNNTQFF	TGTGCCAGCAGCTTAGCGGGTGGTAACAATACGCAGTTCTTT	-	TRBD2	TRBJ2-3	TRBV2
CAIRPSRAGGLETQYF	TGTGCCATCAGACCTAGCCGAGCGGGGGGGCTGGAGACCCAGTACTTC	-	TRBD2	TRBJ2-5	TRBV10-3
CASSLWSTQGEYQYF	TGTGCCAGCAGCTTATGGTCTACCCAGGGTGAGTATCAGTACTTC	-	-	TRBJ2-5	TRBV7-9
CASSAPPGMNTEAFF	TGTGCCAGCAGCGCCCCGCCAGGGATGAACACTGAAGCTTTCTTT	-	-	TRBJ1-1	TRBV9
CASSRGSEQQTHEF	TGTGCCAGCAGCAGAGGCAGCGAGCAACAGACCCATGAGTTC	-	-	TRBJ2-5	TRBV7-3
CASSLAHKRDSYEQYF	TGTGCCAGCAGCTTAGCGCATAAGCGGGACAGCTACGAGCAGTACTTC	-	-	TRBJ2-7	TRBV7-6
CASRDSGKETQYF	TGTGCCAGCAGGGACTCCGGCAAAGAGACGCAGTATTTT	-	-	TRBJ2-3	TRBV2
CASSYEGYEQYF	TGTGCCAGCAGCTATGAGGGTTACGAGCAGTACTTC	few	-	TRBJ2-7	TRBV7-6
CASSYRGEPYNDQQYF	TGTGCCAGCAGCTACAGGGGGGAGCCATACAATGATCAGCAGTATTTT	-	TRBD1	TRBJ2-3	TRBV7-3
CASSLAGGREDEAF	TGTGCCAGCAGCTTAGCAGGCGGACGCGAAGATGAAGCTTTT	-	-	TRBJ2-3	TRBV7-3
CATSRRTGGIQPQHF	TGTGCCACCAGCAGGAGGACAGGGGGCATACAGCCCCAGCATTTT	-	TRBD1	TRBJ1-5	TRBV15
CASGGAGNIQYFAFF	-	many	-	TRBJ1-1	TRBV9
CGSSGGSDTQYF	TGCGGCAGCAGCGGAGGGTCAGATACGCAGTATTTT	-	-	TRBJ2-3	TRBV2
CASSLNPTYEQYF	TGTGCCAGCAGCTTAAATCCAACCTACGAGCAGTACTTC	many	-	TRBJ2-7	TRBV7-9
CASSAGGADTQYF	TGTGCCAGCAGCGCCGGTGGGGCAGATACGCAGTATTTT	few	-	TRBJ2-3	TRBV5-5